A single sample gave rise to the 30 T cell receptor beta chains below, sequenced in a study of blood T cell repertoires in COVID-19. Profiled with immunoSEQ multiplex PCR; TCRdb holds only in-frame clones, not every one. This table holds 150,000 to 190,000 clones, around 83% found once. Material: peripheral blood. The receptor set was obtained from a woman aged 55-69 years with COVID-19, enrolled during active disease.

The chain is built from TRBV19 and TRBJ1-3; D not resolved. This CDR3 comprises 14 residues. V was trimmed by 5 bases and J by 0 bases, leaving 8 bases between them. Germline V lookup: CDR1 LNHDA, CDR2 SQIVND (reference sequence). The CDR3 spells CASSENSSGNTIYF. CDR3 sequence (DNA): TGTGCCAGTAGTGAAAACAGCTCTGGAAACACCATATATTTT.

The J gene is TRBJ2-2, the V gene TRBV9; tentatively, D is TRBD2 (5 bases). The length of the CDR3 is 13 residues. Germline CDR1 and CDR2: SGDLS and YYNGEE. Trimming stripped 3 bases from V and 8 bases from J, with 11 bases between. For the CDR3, the DNA is TGTGCCAGCAGCGATAGAAGGACTGGGGAGCTGTTTTTT. Amino acids: CASSDRRTGELFF.

This clone was detected a few times. DNA for the CDR3: TGTGCCACCAGTGATCCCAAAGCAGGGGAAAACTATGGCTACACCTTC. Its protein is CATSDPKAGENYGYTF. The rearrangement joins TRBV24-1 to TRBJ1-2, with TRBD1 as a possible D gene (6 bases). V lost 3 bases and J lost 2, with 15 bases in between. The germline CDR1 and CDR2 sequences are KGHDR and SFDVKD. This CDR3 comprises 16 residues.

V and J are TRBV5-1 and TRBJ1-1, with TRBD1 matching over 7 bases. The CDR3 spans 16 residues. The germline CDR1 and CDR2 sequences are SGHRS and YFSETQ. V shed 4 bases, J shed 0 bases, and the junction held 9 bases outside the gene matches. The CDR3 nucleotides read TGCGCCAGCAGCCACTCAGGGGGGACATTGAACACTGAAGCTTTCTTT. It translates to CASSHSGGTLNTEAFF.

A single count supports this clone. The chain recombines TRBV5-1 with TRBJ1-2, with D possibly matching TRBD1 (6 bases). V shed 1 base and J shed 0 bases, with 13 bases lying between them. The CDR3 length is 16 residues. Germline values: CDR1 SGHRS, CDR2 YFSETQ. The CDR3 bases are TGCGCCAGCAGCTTGAACAGGGCCCTAACTAACTATGGCTACACCTTC. Its translation is CASSLNRALTNYGYTF.

The chain joins TRBV5-1 to TRBJ1-6; 12 nucleotides agree with TRBD1. Per germline, CDR1 SGHRS and CDR2 YFSETQ. V was pared by 3 bases and J by 10 bases, with 5 bases of the junction left unmatched. The CDR3 has 15 residues. DNA of the CDR3: TGCGCCAGCAGCTCGGGACAGGGGGCGCGATCACCCCTCCACTTT. It yields the protein CASSSGQGARSPLHF.

The V call is TRBV19, the J call TRBJ1-5; 10 bases map to TRBD1. The V and J ends lost 10 bases and 2 bases, in that order; junction bases with no gene match: 17. Germline loops: CDR1 LNHDA, CDR2 SQIVND (reference sequence). This CDR3 comprises 18 residues. The CDR3 protein is CATRMIDRGRIGNQPQHF. The CDR3, as DNA: TGTGCCACCCGAATGATAGACAGGGGGCGCATTGGCAATCAGCCCCAGCATTTT.

The chain combines TRBV10-3 with TRBJ1-2; D gene uncertain. This CDR3 contains 15 residues. The V end was cut by 3 bases, the J end by 2 bases, with 13 bases between. Germline V gives CDR1 ENHRY, CDR2 SYGVKD. CDR3 sequence: CAISDQGGLNYGYTF. The CDR3 nucleotides are TGTGCCATCAGTGATCAAGGAGGGCTAAACTATGGCTACACCTTC.

This chain connects TRBV7-9 to TRBJ2-1; D perhaps matches TRBD1 (5 bases). This CDR3 is 15 amino acids long. V shed 1 base and J shed 8 bases, with 15 bases lying between them. Germline loops: CDR1 SEHNR, CDR2 FQNEAQ (reference sequence). The CDR3 nucleotides are TGTGCCAGCAGCTTAGTATCTGGGGTAGGGGATGAGCAGTTCTTC. Its protein product is CASSLVSGVGDEQFF.

The rearrangement joins TRBV27 to TRBJ1-1, with D unresolved. With 3 bases removed from V and 0 bases from J, the gap between germline ends came to 8 bases. CDR1 and CDR2 (germline): MNHEY, SMNVEV (reference sequence). The CDR3 sequence is 14 residues long. CDR3 sequence: CASSFGGMNTEAFF. Here the CDR3 DNA reads TGTGCCAGCAGTTTCGGCGGAATGAACACTGAAGCTTTCTTT.

The chain carries TRBV11-3 and TRBJ1-2; 9 nucleotides align to TRBD1. Germline V gene lookup returns CDR1 SGHNT and CDR2 YENEEA. V lost 1 base and J lost 8; bases outside the gene matches: 2. The CDR3 covers 13 residues. This CDR3 is CASSLGTGDGYTF. CDR3 bases: TGTGCCAGCAGCTTAGGGACAGGGGACGGCTACACCTTC.

This clone has just a few counts. The V call is TRBV7-3, the J call TRBJ1-1, with 11 bases identical to TRBD1. Germline V lookup: CDR1 SGHTA, CDR2 FQGTGA. Losses at the gene ends were 4 bases for V and 1 base for J; bases not matched to a gene: 5. CDR3 length equals 16 residues. The CDR3 here is CASSSRTGGWNTEAFF. CDR3 DNA sequence: TGTGCCAGCAGCTCACGGACAGGGGGCTGGAACACTGAAGCTTTCTTT.

V usage is TRBV3-1 (or the pseudogene TRBV3-2) and J usage is TRBJ1-5, with unresolved D. The length of the CDR3 is 14 residues. Germline CDR1 LGHDT, CDR2 YNNKEL (reference sequence). The V and J ends lost 1 base and 4 bases respectively, with 8 bases between them. The CDR3 DNA reads as TGTGCCAGCAGCCAAGCTGGAGGGAATCAGCCCCAGCATTTT. Its protein product is CASSQAGGNQPQHF.

The genes are TRBV7-2 and TRBJ1-1; possibly TRBD1 for D (5 bases). Trimming took 4 bases from V and 1 from J, leaving 13 bases between them. This CDR3 comprises 15 residues. In germline, CDR1 is SGHTA, CDR2 FQGNSA. The CDR3 coding sequence is TGTGCCAGCAGCTCTTGGGGCAGGCAGAACACTGAAGCTTTCTTT. As protein: CASSSWGRQNTEAFF.

This rearrangement joins TRBV6-2 or TRBV6-3 to TRBJ2-7; D perhaps matches TRBD2 (6 bases). The V end lost 2 bases, the J end lost 7 bases, and 9 bases lay between the germline ends. This CDR3 region has 12 residues. The germline CDR1 and CDR2 sequences are MNHEY and SVGEGT. The CDR3 reads CASSYGLAEQYV. The CDR3 nucleotides are TGTGCCAGCAGTTACGGGCTAGCGGAGCAGTACGTC.

CDR3 bases: TGTGCCAGCAGATTAAGTTCTAGCGGGGCTACCAAAAACATTCAGTACTTC. This translates into CASRLSSSGATKNIQYF. V usage is TRBV4-2 and J usage is TRBJ2-4, with 9 positions matching TRBD2. The CDR3 extends over 17 amino acids. The J segment lost 2 bases and the V segment lost 6 bases, leaving 11 bases of the junction unmatched. Germline V lookup: CDR1 LGHNA, CDR2 YNFKEQ.

The chain joins TRBV19 to TRBJ1-1; 8 nucleotides align to TRBD1. The germline CDR1 and CDR2 sequences are LNHDA and SQIVND (reference sequence). Trimming cost V 5 bases and J 2 bases; bases outside gene matches: 13. CDR3 length: 17 residues. The CDR3 sequence is CASSRDRTGRLNTEAFF. DNA of the CDR3: TGTGCCAGTAGTCGAGACCGGACAGGGCGGTTAAACACTGAAGCTTTCTTT.

This chain joins TRBV19 and TRBJ1-2; D not resolved. Trimming took off 5 bases at V and 6 bases at J, with 7 bases between the two ends. Germline values: CDR1 LNHDA, CDR2 SQIVND (reference sequence). The CDR3 extends over 11 amino acids. CDR3 protein: CASSRGDGYTF. For the CDR3, the DNA is TGTGCCAGTAGTCGGGGTGATGGCTACACCTTC.

This clone appeared a single time. This chain links TRBV18 with TRBJ1-1; D may be TRBD1 (6 bases). The ends were cut back, 3 bases at V and 6 bases at J, with 14 bases in the middle. Per germline, CDR1 KGHSH and CDR2 LQKENI. This CDR3 comprises 14 residues. In DNA form, the CDR3 reads TGTGCCAGCTCACCCCAGGGGCGGGTCGCTGAAGCTTTCTTT. The encoded protein is CASSPQGRVAEAFF.

This clone was detected only a few times. V is TRBV29-1 and J is TRBJ1-1, with a tentative D call TRBD1 (5 bases). V was shortened by 4 bases and J by 4 bases, with 16 bases between the two germline ends. This CDR3 contains 14 residues. Germline V gene lookup returns CDR1 SQVTM and CDR2 ANQGSEA. In DNA form, the CDR3 reads TGCAGCGTTGGCCCTGGGGGTAGCGGCACTGAAGCTTTCTTT. This codes for CSVGPGGSGTEAFF.

The chain recombines TRBV6-5 with TRBJ1-3; no clear D gene. Looked up from germline, CDR1 is MNHEY and CDR2 is SVGAGI. The CDR3 spans 14 residues. V dropped 6 bases and J dropped 9 bases, with 18 bases sitting between them. CDR3 loop: CASRTGPTERTIYF. The DNA for the CDR3 is TGTGCCAGCAGGACGGGTCCGACCGAACGCACCATATATTTT.

This rearrangement joins TRBV10-2 to TRBJ1-2, with D perhaps matching TRBD1 (5 bases). Trimming took off 7 bases at V and 1 base at J, with 10 bases between the two ends. Per germline, CDR1 WSHSY and CDR2 SAAADI. This CDR3 has 13 residues. The CDR3 nucleotides are TGCGCCAGCACGATGGGGGGTAACTATGGCTACACCTTC. It yields the protein CASTMGGNYGYTF.

V usage is TRBV27 and J usage is TRBJ1-5; the D is unclear. Germline V gives CDR1 MNHEY, CDR2 SMNVEV (reference sequence). The CDR3 runs to 15 residues. The V end lost 1 base, the J end lost 3 bases, and 10 bases lay between the germline ends. The CDR3 DNA is TGTGCCAGCAGTTTATATTCACTACCCAATCAGCCCCAGCATTTT. Protein: CASSLYSLPNQPQHF.

DNA of the CDR3: TGTGCCAGCAGCTCGGACACCCCTAGCTCCTACAATGAGCAGTTCTTC. Residues: CASSSDTPSSYNEQFF. The chain recombines TRBV7-9 with TRBJ2-1; D is perhaps TRBD1 (5 bases). Trimming cost V 4 bases and J 0 bases, with 13 bases left between them. The CDR3 loop spans 16 amino acids. Germline lookup yields CDR1 SEHNR and CDR2 FQNEAQ (reference sequence).

This chain joins TRBV19 and TRBJ2-3; weak D call: TRBD1 (5 bases). The CDR3 spans 17 residues. V was pared by 4 bases and J by 4 bases, with 21 bases between. Germline values: CDR1 LNHDA, CDR2 SQIVND (reference sequence). The CDR3 nucleotides read TGTGCCAGTAGTACATCTTTGAGACAGCATATGTCAGATACGCAGTATTTT. Amino acids: CASSTSLRQHMSDTQYF.

The chain uses TRBV24-1 and TRBJ1-4, with TRBD1 matching over 11 bases. The CDR3 sequence is 16 residues long. With 4 bases clipped from V and 7 bases from J, the junction kept 7 bases outside the gene matches. Per the germline V gene, CDR1 is KGHDR and CDR2 is SFDVKD. The CDR3 here is CATSDPGQGASEKLFF. CDR3 in DNA: TGTGCCACCAGTGACCCCGGACAGGGGGCGAGTGAAAAACTGTTTTTT.

The chain has TRBV7-9 and TRBJ1-4; 7 bases line up with TRBD1. This CDR3 has 16 amino acids. CDR1 SEHNR and CDR2 FQNEAQ come from the germline V gene (reference sequence). The V segment lost 3 bases and the J segment 6 bases; nucleotides outside the gene matches: 10. This CDR3 is CASSFGYGTEDEKLFF. For the CDR3, the DNA is TGTGCCAGCAGCTTCGGATACGGGACAGAAGATGAAAAACTGTTTTTT.

J is TRBJ1-2 and V is TRBV5-6, with D maybe TRBD1 (5 bases). Germline V gives CDR1 SGHDT, CDR2 YYEEEE. The V gene lost 7 bases and the J gene lost 5 bases, with 15 bases spanning the gap. The CDR3 has 13 amino acids. The chain's CDR3 is CASRRGIEYGYTF. In DNA form, the CDR3 reads TGTGCCAGCCGTCGGGGGATTGAGTATGGCTACACCTTC.

The V gene is TRBV10-2, the J gene TRBJ1-1; 9 nucleotides match TRBD1. Trimming removed 3 bases from V and 3 bases from J; junction bases left unmatched: 5. The CDR3 consists of 15 residues. Germline CDR1 and CDR2: WSHSY and SAAADI. The CDR3 nucleotides are TGCGCCAGCAGTGAATGGACAGGGGAGGACACTGAAGCTTTCTTT. Its translation: CASSEWTGEDTEAFF.

The J gene is TRBJ1-2, the V gene TRBV5-4; D is unclear. CDR1 is SGHNT and CDR2 is YYREEE in the germline V gene (reference sequence). V dropped 2 bases and J dropped 7 bases, with 12 bases sitting between them. The CDR3 is made up of 13 amino acids. The CDR3 region is CASSFGERGGYTF. The CDR3 coding sequence is TGTGCCAGCAGCTTCGGGGAGCGTGGTGGCTACACCTTC.